Here is one T cell receptor (beta chain) with its context. The protocol was immunoSEQ multiplex PCR, while the TCRdb copy is restricted to in-frame clones and leaves out a portion. The repertoire holds just under 95,000 clones, with roughly 77% as singletons. Time point given: baseline, week 1 (first vaccination visit). Treatment described: pre-vaccination baseline after standard-of-care therapy. The entry originates in a study of a mutant IDH1 vaccine in newly diagnosed glioma. From germline, CDR1 is SGHNT and CDR2 YENEEA. The germline V and J ends were trimmed by 5 bases and 5 bases, with 7 bases remaining between them. The CDR3 is made up of 13 amino acids.

This chain links TRBV11-3 with TRBJ1-6; D perhaps matches TRBD1 (5 bases). The origin of this receptor is a man between 40 and 49 years old with glioma. The sequencing used PBMCs, collected from a glioma patient treated with radiotherapy, temozolomide or both. CDR3 in DNA: TGTGCCAGCAGCAGGGGCGATAATTCACCCCTCCACTTT. Translated: CASSRGDNSPLHF.